This is a list of T cell receptor beta chains from one sample in a study of graft-versus-host responses after intestinal transplantation. No antigens are known for them. Libraries were prepared by immunoSEQ multiplex PCR; TCRdb keeps only in-frame clonotypes and omits some of them. The table has some 80,000 clones, under 95% seen once. The specimen was unstimulated CD8+ T cells sorted from spleen or lymph node cells, collected before transplant. The receptors derive from a human donor who was the organ donor for an intestinal transplant. Each CDR3 is given with its conserved first and last residue. Each record gives: V gene, D gene, J gene, clone size, CDR3 protein, CDR3 DNA. A D gene is named only where the DNA matches it firmly. Where a row states a size, it is once, few, many or the class of an expanded clone; other rows omit it.

TRBV6-5,-,TRBJ2-7,-,CASSYRSGVEQYF,TGTGCCAGCAGTTACCGGTCAGGGGTCGAGCAGTACTTC
TRBV29-1,TRBD2,TRBJ2-3,-,CSVDDDATSGELYSTDTQYF,TGCAGCGTTGACGATGACGCGACTAGCGGGGAGCTCTACAGCACAGATACGCAGTATTTT
TRBV6-1,TRBD1,TRBJ1-1,-,CASSFGQGIEAFF,TGTGCCAGCAGTTTCGGACAGGGTATTGAAGCTTTCTTT
TRBV6-5,TRBD2,TRBJ2-5,-,CASNGLAGGETQYF,TGTGCCAGCAACGGACTAGCGGGGGGAGAGACCCAGTACTTC
TRBV12-5,-,TRBJ1-5,once,CASGRGNQPQHF,TGTGCTAGTGGTCGTGGCAATCAGCCCCAGCATTTT
TRBV27,-,TRBJ1-1,-,CASSLSPGAGTEAFF,TGTGCCAGCAGTTTATCCCCCGGGGCGGGGACTGAAGCTTTCTTT
TRBV9,-,TRBJ2-1,-,CASSRRDLNEQFF,TGTGCCAGCAGCCGCCGGGACCTCAATGAGCAGTTCTTC
TRBV30,TRBD2,TRBJ2-1,-,CAWSVLGTSGRGYNEQFF,TGTGCCTGGAGTGTACTCGGGACTAGCGGGAGGGGGTACAATGAGCAGTTCTTC
TRBV13,-,TRBJ1-2,-,CASSPQGSPVGYTF,TGTGCCAGCAGCCCTCAGGGGTCTCCGGTAGGCTACACCTTC
TRBV19,-,TRBJ1-1,-,CASNWGPNTEAFF,TGTGCCAGTAACTGGGGGCCGAACACTGAAGCTTTCTTT
TRBV9,TRBD1,TRBJ1-2,-,CASSVTAGGNYGYTF,TGTGCCAGCAGCGTTACGGCAGGGGGGAACTATGGCTACACCTTC
TRBV6-7,-,TRBJ2-7,few,CASSYGAGHYEQYF,TGTGCCAGCAGTTACGGGGCGGGGCACTACGAGCAGTACTTC
TRBV11-3,TRBD1,TRBJ2-2,-,CASSLGIDRANTGELFF,TGTGCCAGCAGCCTTGGAATCGACAGGGCGAACACCGGGGAGCTGTTTTTT
TRBV29-1,TRBD1,TRBJ1-4,-,CSGTGGIGEKLFF,TGCAGCGGTACAGGGGGTATAGGAGAAAAACTGTTTTTT